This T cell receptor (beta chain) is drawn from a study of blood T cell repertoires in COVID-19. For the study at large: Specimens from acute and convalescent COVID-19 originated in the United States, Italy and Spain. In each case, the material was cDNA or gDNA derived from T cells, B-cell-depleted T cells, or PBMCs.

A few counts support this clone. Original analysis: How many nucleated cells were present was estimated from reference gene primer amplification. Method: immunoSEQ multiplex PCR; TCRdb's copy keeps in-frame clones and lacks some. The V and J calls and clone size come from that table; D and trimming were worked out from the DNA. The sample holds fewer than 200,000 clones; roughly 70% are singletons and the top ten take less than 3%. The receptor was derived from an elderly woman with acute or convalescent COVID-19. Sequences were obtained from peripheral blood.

CDR3 DNA: TGTGCCTGGAGTACTACTATTGGAGAAAAACTGTTTTTT. The encoded protein is CAWSTTIGEKLFF. The chain is built from TRBV30 and TRBJ1-4, with no clear D. This CDR3 comprises 13 residues. Germline lookup yields CDR1 GTSNPN and CDR2 SVGIG (reference sequence). V lost 2 bases to trimming and J lost 8 bases, with 12 bases between them.